This TCR beta chain was recovered during a study of identical twins. Germline V gives CDR1 SEHNR, CDR2 FQNEAQ (reference sequence). V lost 0 bases and J lost 0, with 6 bases in between. CDR3 length: 14 amino acids. TCRdb called the 5' RACE reads again in MiXCR, with one record for every CDR3 protein. The profile covers a few hundred thousand distinct CDR3 sequences, with roughly 18% appearing a single time and roughly an eighth taken by the ten largest. This chain links TRBV7-9 with TRBJ2-7; D is unresolved. Input material: naive T cells sorted from blood. The sequence was obtained from a man aged 45-60 years in good health. CDR3 loop: CASSLAQHSYEQYF. The CDR3 DNA reads as TGTGCCAGCAGCTTAGCACAGCACTCCTACGAGCAGTACTTC.